A single sample is the source of the 14 T cell receptor beta chains below, sequenced in a study of graft-versus-host responses after intestinal transplantation. Their antigens remain unidentified. The protocol was immunoSEQ multiplex PCR, while the TCRdb copy is restricted to in-frame clones and leaves out a portion. Of 90,000 to 120,000 clones in the sample, around 90% were seen once. The specimen was unstimulated CD4+ T cells sorted from spleen or lymph node cells, collected before transplant. The receptor source for this set is a human donor who was the organ donor for an intestinal transplant.

This clone appeared a few times. The rearrangement uses TRBV6-5 and TRBJ2-7, with D perhaps TRBD1 (6 bases). Per the germline V gene, CDR1 is MNHEY and CDR2 is SVGAGI. CDR3 length equals 15 residues. V lost 1 base, J lost 3 bases, and 13 bases lay in between. The CDR3 coding sequence is TGTGCCAGCAGTTACTTGTACAGGGCGGGCTACGAGCAGTACTTC. Translated, it gives CASSYLYRAGYEQYF.

This rearrangement joins TRBV10-3 to TRBJ2-3; TRBD1 is a possible D gene (6 bases). Germline CDR1 is ENHRY and CDR2 is SYGVKD. Between the trimmed V and J ends, which lost 4 bases and 2 bases, there was a span of 7 bases. This CDR3 spans 13 amino acids. The CDR3, as DNA: TGTGCCATCAGTGGGGACAACACAGATACGCAGTATTTT. It yields the protein CAISGDNTDTQYF.

The chain employs TRBV6-1 and TRBJ2-7; 7 bases are shared with TRBD1. Germline CDR1 is MNHNS and CDR2 is SASEGT. This CDR3 comprises 11 residues. The junction had 1 base not matched to a gene; V was cut back by 5 bases and J by 6 bases. This CDR3 reads CASSYRGEQYF. DNA of the CDR3: TGTGCCAGCAGTTACAGGGGCGAGCAGTACTTC.

This clone has a single count. The chain combines TRBV11-2 with TRBJ2-1; 15 bases fit TRBD2. V shed 5 bases and J 6 bases; nucleotides not matched to a gene: 8. Germline V gives CDR1 SGHAT, CDR2 FQNNGV. This CDR3 comprises 17 residues. The CDR3 nucleotides read TGTGCCAGCAGCCCATGGACTAGCGGGAGGGGATTCAATGAGCAGTTCTTC. Translated, it gives CASSPWTSGRGFNEQFF.

The rearrangement uses TRBV27 and TRBJ2-2, with no clear D. This CDR3 is 15 amino acids long. With 7 bases removed from V and 2 bases from J, the gap between germline ends came to 14 bases. Germline assignment: CDR1 MNHEY and CDR2 SMNVEV (reference sequence). CDR3 amino acids: CASNQLPLNTGELFF. DNA of the CDR3: TGTGCCAGCAACCAATTGCCCCTCAACACCGGGGAGCTGTTTTTT.

A few counts support this clone. The V and J genes are TRBV4-1 and TRBJ1-1; D remains unclear. Germline V gene sequence: CDR1 MGHRA, CDR2 YSYEKL. Trimming pared 1 base from V and 11 bases from J, leaving 17 bases between. The CDR3 covers 14 residues. The CDR3 loop is CASSQAPGAFGAFF. The CDR3 DNA follows: TGCGCCAGCAGCCAAGCGCCAGGCGCCTTTGGGGCTTTCTTT.

The rearrangement uses TRBV5-1 and TRBJ2-1; 7 bases are shared with TRBD2. V trimming: 0 bases; J trimming: 3 bases; junction bases outside the gene matches: 6. Germline V gene lookup returns CDR1 SGHRS and CDR2 YFSETQ. The CDR3 spans 16 residues. CDR3 amino acids: CASSLAPPGGYNEQFF. In nucleotides, the CDR3 is TGCGCCAGCAGCTTGGCACCACCGGGAGGCTACAATGAGCAGTTCTTC.

The rearrangement links TRBV5-4 to TRBJ1-1; D perhaps matches TRBD1 (5 bases). V lost 1 base and J 1 base, leaving 14 bases between the germline ends. This CDR3 is built from 16 residues. Germline V gene lookup returns CDR1 SGHNT and CDR2 YYREEE (reference sequence). The CDR3 region has the DNA TGTGCCAGCAGCTTGTTTGGTTCGGGGGGGAACACTGAAGCTTTCTTT. Amino acids: CASSLFGSGGNTEAFF. The full variable domain, with the rest looked up from reference TRBV5-4 and TRBJ1-1, is ETGVTQSPTHLIKTRGQQVTLRCSSQSGHNTVSWYQQALGQGPQFIFQYYREEENGRGNFPPRFSGLQFPNYSSELNVNALELDDSALYLCASSLFGSGGNTEAFFGQGTRLTVV.

This clone is a singleton in its sample. This sample includes further DNA sequences coding for the same CDR3. This chain's CDR3 is CASSQGTGTSGTYTQYF. In DNA form, the CDR3 reads TGCGCCAGCAGCCAAGGAACCGGGACTAGCGGGACCTATACGCAGTATTTT. The chain links TRBV4-1 to TRBJ2-3, with TRBD2 matching 13 bases. This CDR3 has 17 residues. CDR1 and CDR2 (germline): MGHRA, YSYEKL. Trimming at V came to 1 base and at J to 7 bases, leaving 8 bases not matched to a gene.

The chain combines TRBV5-1 with TRBJ2-1; TRBD2 agrees at 7 bases. CDR1 and CDR2 from the germline V gene are SGHRS and YFSETQ. The trim removed 0 bases at V and 4 bases at J, leaving 4 bases unmatched. The length of the CDR3 is 15 residues. The CDR3, as DNA: TGCGCCAGCAGCTTGGCGGGAGGACTTTACAATGAGCAGTTCTTC. Its protein is CASSLAGGLYNEQFF.

V and J are TRBV5-1 and TRBJ1-5, with D possibly matching TRBD1 (5 bases). CDR3 size: 15 residues. V lost 2 bases, J lost 0 bases, and 9 bases lay in between. CDR1 and CDR2 (germline): SGHRS, YFSETQ. CDR3 residues: CASSLDSRSNQPQHF. The DNA of the CDR3 is TGCGCCAGCAGCTTAGACAGTCGTAGCAATCAGCCCCAGCATTTT.

The chain couples TRBV19 to TRBJ1-1; 9 nucleotides line up with TRBD1. Germline lookup yields CDR1 LNHDA and CDR2 SQIVND (reference sequence). CDR3 length equals 17 residues. The ends lost 7 bases at V and 0 bases at J; junction bases unmatched: 12. The CDR3 spells CASKRGTGNGMNTEAFF. In nucleotides, the CDR3 is TGTGCCAGTAAAAGGGGGACAGGGAACGGAATGAACACTGAAGCTTTCTTT.

The J gene is TRBJ2-3, the V gene TRBV2; 9 bases align to TRBD2. Losses at the gene ends were 8 bases for V and 5 bases for J; bases not matched to a gene: 11. Germline-derived CDR1 and CDR2 are SNHLY and FYNNEI. The CDR3 has 15 amino acids. This CDR3 is CASSLAGVAGDTQYF. In DNA, the CDR3 is TGTGCCAGCTCCTTAGCGGGGGTGGCTGGAGATACGCAGTATTTT. The full variable domain, rest sourced from reference TRBV2 and TRBJ2-3, is EPEVTQTPSHQVTQMGQEVILRCVPISNHLYFYWYRQILGQKVEFLVSFYNNEISEKSEIFDDQFSVERPDGSNFTLKIRSTKLEDSAMYFCASSLAGVAGDTQYFGPGTRLTVL.

V and J are TRBV5-1 and TRBJ2-1, with 9 bases fitting TRBD1. Germline loops: CDR1 SGHRS, CDR2 YFSETQ. The CDR3 spans 15 residues. V lost 0 bases and J lost 3; bases outside the gene matches: 1. Written as DNA, the CDR3 is TGCGCCAGCAGCTTGGTGGGACAGGGCTACAATGAGCAGTTCTTC. Its translation is CASSLVGQGYNEQFF.